Below, 21 T cell receptor beta chains from the same sample are listed, as sequenced in a study of regulatory T cells in long-lasting Graves disease. According to the study, TCR beta libraries were built with iRepertoire HTBI primers and CDR3-region Arm-PCR. In TCRdb, the multiplex PCR reads were re-called with MiXCR into one record per CDR3 protein. The table has around 400,000 distinct CDR3 sequences, about a quarter seen once. Regarding time point: persistent/refractory GD, antithyroid drugs over 5 years with positive TRAb. From RNA extracted from PBMCs, the TCR library was made. Sequencing was performed on peripheral blood mononuclear cells (PBMCs), taken when the disease was refractory, from a patient treated with antithyroid drugs. These receptors came from a female donor with Graves disease.

A single count supports this clonotype. The chain links TRBV10-2 to TRBJ1-5; tentatively, D is TRBD1 (5 bases). The CDR3 has 14 amino acids. Trimming cost V 3 bases and J 6 bases, with 12 bases left between them. Germline V gives CDR1 WSHSY, CDR2 SAAADI. CDR3 nucleotides: TGCGCCAGCAGTGATGGGGGTGTGGGTCAGCCCCAGCATTTT. It yields the protein CASSDGGVGQPQHF.

As concerns this clonotype: A much larger clone lies one base from this, so it may be a read error. This chain links TRBV2 with TRBJ2-7, with 8 bases that match TRBD2. Germline CDR1 and CDR2: SNHLY and FYNNEI. There are 15 residues in the CDR3. DNA of the CDR3: TGTGCCGGCAGTGAAGGTGCCGGGAGGGCCTACGAGCAGTACTTC. Protein sequence: CAGSEGAGRAYEQYF.

This clonotype was counted a few times. This chain uses TRBV20-1 with TRBJ2-7; D is unresolved. The CDR3 covers 15 residues. The germline V gene has CDR1 DFQATT and CDR2 SNEGSKA (reference sequence). V gave up 2 bases and J gave up 2 bases, with 16 bases separating them. The CDR3 protein is CSARTPRLSTYEQYF. The DNA of the CDR3 is TGCAGTGCTAGAACCCCCCGACTGTCAACCTACGAGCAGTACTTC.

Turning to this clonotype: Possible read error: a much larger clone is one base away. The chain joins TRBV28 to TRBJ1-1; D unclear. Germline CDR1 and CDR2: MDHEN and SYDVKM. The CDR3 runs 11 residues. Trimming removed 6 bases from V and 6 bases from J, with 8 bases in between. This CDR3 is CASRAEAEAFF. The CDR3 DNA reads TGTGCCAGCAGAGCTGAGGCTGAAGCTTTCTTT.

This clonotype was seen ten or more times. This sequence joins TRBV7-2 and TRBJ2-5, with D unresolved. The CDR3 consists of 11 residues. Trimming removed 5 bases at V and 5 bases at J, with 6 bases between. CDR1 SGHTA and CDR2 FQGNSA come from the germline V gene. The CDR3 sequence is CASSGIETQYF. CDR3 nucleotides: TGTGCCAGCAGCGGCATCGAGACCCAGTACTTC.

This sequence joins TRBV27 and TRBJ2-5; a weak D match, TRBD2 (6 bases). V dropped 6 bases and J dropped 5 bases, with 13 bases sitting between them. This CDR3 spans 13 amino acids. CDR1 and CDR2 from the germline V gene are MNHEY and SMNVEV (reference sequence). The CDR3 DNA reads as TGTGCCAGCAGATCGACTAGGAGGGAGACCCAGTACTTC. Protein product: CASRSTRRETQYF.

This clonotype came up many times. The chain joins TRBV2 to TRBJ1-2, with D tentatively TRBD1 (6 bases). V lost 8 bases, J lost 6 bases, and 22 bases lay in between. Per the germline V gene, CDR1 is SNHLY and CDR2 is FYNNEI. The CDR3 contains 15 residues. The CDR3 region has the DNA TGTGCCAGCTTCTTCGTAAAGGGAGGGGGTAATGGCTACACCTTC. Its protein is CASFFVKGGGNGYTF.

Remarks on this clonotype: It may be a read error: a sequence one base away is much more abundant. This chain uses TRBV6-1 with TRBJ1-2; D gene unclear. Germline V gene data show CDR1 as MNHNS and CDR2 as SASEGT. This CDR3 is built from 13 residues. Trimming took off 8 bases at V and 2 bases at J, with 12 bases between the two ends. CDR3 residues: CASGLAGNYGYTF. The DNA of the CDR3 is TGTGCCAGCGGTCTGGCGGGAAACTATGGCTACACCTTC.

The chain combines TRBV30 with TRBJ1-1; D unresolved. Trimming stripped 0 bases from V and 4 bases from J, with 9 bases between. This CDR3 is built from 13 residues. CDR1 is GTSNPN and CDR2 is SVGIG in the germline V gene (reference sequence). CDR3 sequence reads: CAWSVRAGTEAFF. The CDR3 DNA reads TGTGCCTGGAGTGTACGAGCCGGCACTGAAGCTTTCTTT.

J is TRBJ2-7 and V is TRBV18; the match to TRBD1 covers 7 bases. V was clipped by 6 bases and J by 2 bases; unmatched bases: 7. This CDR3 has 14 amino acids. The V gene's germline CDR1 is KGHSH and CDR2 LQKENI. This chain's CDR3 is CASSLDRNTYEQYF. The CDR3 DNA sequence: TGTGCCAGCTCGTTGGACAGGAACACCTACGAGCAGTACTTC. The complete variable domain, with remaining parts taken from reference TRBV18 and TRBJ2-7, reads NAGVMQNPRHLVRRRGQEARLRCSPMKGHSHVYWYRQLPEEGLKFMVYLQKENIIDESGMPKERFSAEFPKEGPSILRIQQVVRGDSAAYFCASSLDRNTYEQYFGPGTRLTVT.

This clonotype was recorded a few times. This sequence joins TRBV19 and TRBJ2-6; perhaps D is TRBD1 or TRBD2 (5 bases each). This CDR3 is 20 amino acids long. V shed 6 bases and J shed 0 bases, with 24 bases lying between them. Looked up from germline, CDR1 is LNHDA and CDR2 is SQIVND (reference sequence). CDR3 DNA: TGTGCCAGTAGGAAGCGAGGGGTCAGGTATAGAATCTCTGGGGCCAACGTCCTGACTTTC. Translation gives CASRKRGVRYRISGANVLTF.

The sample holds one count of this clonotype. The chain links TRBV19 to TRBJ2-3; 7 bases are a match to TRBD2. This CDR3 comprises 15 residues. Unmatched junction bases numbered 5, after V lost 3 bases and J lost 2 bases. Per germline, CDR1 LNHDA and CDR2 SQIVND (reference sequence). In DNA form, the CDR3 reads TGTGCCAGTAGTATGGGGAGCGGGATCACAGATACGCAGTATTTT. Encoded protein: CASSMGSGITDTQYF.

This clonotype was counted ten times or more. The V and J genes are TRBV28 and TRBJ1-2, with TRBD1 as a possible D gene (6 bases). The CDR3 covers 15 residues. V shed 1 base and J shed 4 bases, with 13 bases lying between them. Germline V gene sequence: CDR1 MDHEN, CDR2 SYDVKM. CDR3: CASSLSPGGAYGYTF. In nucleotides, the CDR3 is TGTGCCAGCAGTTTATCCCCGGGGGGGGCCTATGGCTACACCTTC.

This clonotype was counted ten times or more. The gene calls are TRBV7-8 and TRBJ2-5; possible D gene TRBD2, 6 bases. From germline, CDR1 is SGHVS and CDR2 FQNEAQ. The CDR3 contains 15 residues. V was shortened by 8 bases and J by 0 bases, with 16 bases between the two germline ends. In DNA, the CDR3 is TGTGCCAGCCGTCAGACTAGGCCCAACCAAGAGACCCAGTACTTC. As protein: CASRQTRPNQETQYF.

V and J are TRBV10-2 and TRBJ2-2; TRBD1 might be the D (6 bases). The CDR3 loop spans 15 amino acids. Germline lookup yields CDR1 WSHSY and CDR2 SAAADI. Deletions cut 7 bases from V and 5 bases from J, with 17 bases between. For the CDR3, the DNA is TGCGCCAGCACCTTTACAGGGTGGGGGACCGGGGAGCTGTTTTTT. Protein sequence: CASTFTGWGTGELFF.

In this sample, this clonotype turned up a few times. This chain uses TRBV7-3 with TRBJ1-2, with D maybe TRBD1 (6 bases). CDR3 length: 21 residues. Germline loops: CDR1 SGHTA, CDR2 FQGTGA. Trimming removed 1 base from V and 2 bases from J, with 29 bases in between. CDR3 sequence reads: CASSLILAAGADGTPNYGYTF. For the CDR3, the DNA is TGTGCCAGCAGCTTAATATTAGCTGCAGGGGCCGACGGAACACCCAACTATGGCTACACCTTC.

At least ten counts were recorded for this clonotype. The chain links TRBV5-1 to TRBJ2-7; TRBD1 matches at 7 bases. This CDR3 has 13 residues. J lost 7 bases, V lost 4 bases, and 8 bases had no gene match. Germline-derived CDR1 and CDR2 are SGHRS and YFSETQ. The CDR3 DNA follows: TGCGCCAGCAGCACCCGACAGGGTACGGAGCAGTACTTC. This sequence encodes CASSTRQGTEQYF.

A word on this clonotype: It differs at one base from a far larger clone, so likely a read error. The CDR3 protein is CASSYLESTEALF. In DNA, the CDR3 is TGTGCCAGCAGTTATTTGGAGAGCACTGAAGCTCTCTTT. The rearrangement links TRBV6-2 or TRBV6-3 to TRBJ1-1, with D uncertain. The CDR3 extends over 13 amino acids. Germline V gene lookup returns CDR1 MNHEY and CDR2 SVGEGT.

This clonotype was found a few times. The CDR3 nucleotides are TGTGCCAGCAGCCAAGGGTGGAGAACCGGGGAGCTGTTTTTT. This sequence encodes CASSQGWRTGELFF. The J gene is TRBJ2-2, the V gene TRBV3-1; D is uncertain. The CDR3 is 14 amino acids. Germline values: CDR1 LGHDT, CDR2 YNNKEL (reference sequence). With 1 base removed from V and 5 bases from J, the gap between germline ends came to 8 bases.

This clonotype was seen only a few times. This chain joins TRBV7-9 and TRBJ1-1; the D is unclear. This CDR3 has 14 amino acids. V was cut by 3 bases and J by 1 base, with 9 bases left in between. Germline V gives CDR1 SEHNR, CDR2 FQNEAQ (reference sequence). The CDR3 nucleotides are TGTGCCAGCAGCTTCCCGGACCCGAACACTGAAGCTTTCTTT. Translated, it gives CASSFPDPNTEAFF.

The chain carries TRBV2 and TRBJ2-7; 9 bases are a match to TRBD2. The junction had 8 bases not matched to a gene; V was cut back by 4 bases and J by 4 bases. The CDR3 length is 15 residues. Germline CDR1 reads SNHLY; CDR2 reads FYNNEI. The CDR3 reads CASSGGVAGVYEQYF. In DNA, the CDR3 is TGTGCCAGCAGTGGTGGGGTAGCGGGAGTATACGAGCAGTACTTC.